These 5 T cell receptor beta chains came from one sample sequenced in a study. A single record per CDR3 protein comes from TCRdb applying MiXCR to the RT-PCR reads. The sample has 550,000 to 750,000 distinct CDR3 sequences, approximately 15% seen once; the top ten hold roughly 3.6%. Sequencing was carried out using memory CD4+ T cells from blood. The origin of the receptors is a female donor in good health, serving as a healthy control.

This clonotype was counted between two and nine times. The DNA of the CDR3 is TGTGCCAGCAGCTACGAAGTACAGGGGACCTATGGCTACACCTTC. Protein sequence: CASSYEVQGTYGYTF. The chain combines TRBV12-3 or TRBV12-4 with TRBJ1-2, with TRBD1 identical over 7 bases. V shed 6 bases and J 4 bases; nucleotides not matched to a gene: 11. This CDR3 spans 15 amino acids.

This clonotype was seen a few times. The chain employs TRBV27 and TRBJ1-1; 8 bases are a match to TRBD1. J lost 2 bases, V lost 9 bases, and 5 bases had no gene match. Germline V lookup: CDR1 MNHEY, CDR2 SMNVEV (reference sequence). The CDR3 loop spans 13 amino acids. The CDR3 DNA is TGTGCCAGTCGACAGGGGAGAAACACTGAAGCTTTCTTT. It encodes CASRQGRNTEAFF.

This clonotype was observed many times. This chain uses TRBV3-1 with TRBJ1-3; tentatively, D is TRBD1 (5 bases). V lost 2 bases and J 3 bases, leaving 8 bases between the germline ends. The CDR3 is made up of 14 amino acids. Germline CDR1 and CDR2: LGHDT and YNNKEL (reference sequence). CDR3 sequence: CASSQPGFGNTIYF. The CDR3 DNA sequence: TGTGCCAGCAGCCAACCAGGGTTTGGAAACACCATATATTTT.

In its sample, this clonotype was seen a few times. V and J are TRBV5-1 and TRBJ2-5; D might be TRBD1 (6 bases). This CDR3 spans 14 amino acids. CDR1 SGHRS and CDR2 YFSETQ come from the germline V gene. V was clipped by 4 bases and J by 2 bases, with 12 bases between them. In DNA form, the CDR3 reads TGCGCCAGCAGCCCCGCAGGGGAGCAAGAGACCCAGTACTTC. Translated, it gives CASSPAGEQETQYF.

J is TRBJ2-5 and V is TRBV20-1, with D perhaps matching TRBD1 (6 bases). Trimming took off 5 bases at V and 1 base at J, with 14 bases between the two ends. This CDR3 has 14 amino acids. The germline V gene encodes CDR1 DFQATT and CDR2 SNEGSKA (reference sequence). The CDR3 DNA sequence: TGCAGTGCTGGAAACAGGGTAACCCAAGAGACCCAGTACTTC. It codes for CSAGNRVTQETQYF.